This T cell receptor beta chain emerged from a study of shared clonotypes between healthy human individuals. Study-wide results and limits: Several donors had around 5% of their naive CD4 clonotypes in common.

For every subset, genomic DNA was evenly distributed across several immunoSEQ plates. Profiled with immunoSEQ multiplex PCR; TCRdb holds only in-frame clones, not every one. The sample records some 2 million clones, 90% to 95% being singletons. The study separated CD4+ cells into CD45RA+ naive and CD45RA-negative memory subsets. About this clone itself: What it binds is unknown.

The length of the CDR3 is 15 residues. CDR1 and CDR2 from the germline V gene are KGHSH and LQKENI. V lost 3 bases to trimming and J lost 7 bases; unmatched junction nucleotides: 9. Material: naive CD4+ T cells sorted from blood. The subset denotes: CD45RA+ positively selected. The sequence came from a man between 18 and 35 years old in good health. The V gene is TRBV18, the J gene TRBJ2-7; 10 bases align to TRBD1. The CDR3 region has the DNA TGTGCCAGCTCACCCTTAGGGACAGGGGCGTCTGAGCAGTACTTC. Translating it yields CASSPLGTGASEQYF.